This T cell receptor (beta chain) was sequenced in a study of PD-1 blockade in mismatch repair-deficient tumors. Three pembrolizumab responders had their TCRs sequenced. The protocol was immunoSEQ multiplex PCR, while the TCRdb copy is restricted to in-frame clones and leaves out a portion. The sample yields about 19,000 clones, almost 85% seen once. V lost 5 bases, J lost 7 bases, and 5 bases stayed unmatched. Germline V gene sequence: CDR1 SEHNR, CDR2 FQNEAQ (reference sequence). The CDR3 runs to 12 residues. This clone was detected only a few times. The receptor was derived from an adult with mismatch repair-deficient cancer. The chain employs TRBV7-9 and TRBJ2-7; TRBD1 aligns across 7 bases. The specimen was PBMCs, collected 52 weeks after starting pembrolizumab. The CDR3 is CASSLRGKEQYF. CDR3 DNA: TGTGCCAGCAGCCTCAGGGGGAAGGAGCAGTACTTC.